Described below is a single TCR beta chain sequence and its context. The assay was immunoSEQ multiplex PCR, and TCRdb's table has in-frame clones only and misses some. The sample shows under 150,000 clones, approximately 91% of them seen only once. V gave up 5 bases and J gave up 6 bases; unmatched junction bases: 13. Germline CDR1 and CDR2: LNHNV and YYDKDF (reference sequence). The CDR3 is made up of 16 amino acids. This sample was included in a study of blood T cell repertoires in COVID-19. The chain uses TRBV15 and TRBJ2-1; 7 bases map to TRBD1. The origin of this receptor is a woman aged 70-85 years who had recovered from COVID-19. The sequencing input was peripheral blood. CDR3 loop: CATSARTGEGFNEQFF. Written as DNA, the CDR3 is TGTGCCACCAGCGCAAGGACAGGAGAAGGGTTCAATGAGCAGTTCTTC.